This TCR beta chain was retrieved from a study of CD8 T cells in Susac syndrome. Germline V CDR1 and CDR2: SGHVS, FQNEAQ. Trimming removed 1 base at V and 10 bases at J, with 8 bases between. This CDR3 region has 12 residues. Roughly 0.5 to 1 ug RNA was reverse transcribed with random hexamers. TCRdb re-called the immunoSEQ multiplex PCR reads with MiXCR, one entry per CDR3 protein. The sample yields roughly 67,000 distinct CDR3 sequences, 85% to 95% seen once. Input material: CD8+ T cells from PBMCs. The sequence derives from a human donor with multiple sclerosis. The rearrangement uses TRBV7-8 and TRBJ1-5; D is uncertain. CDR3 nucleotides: TGTGCCAGCAGCTTAGGAGCGAGCCCCCAGCATTTT. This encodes CASSLGASPQHF.